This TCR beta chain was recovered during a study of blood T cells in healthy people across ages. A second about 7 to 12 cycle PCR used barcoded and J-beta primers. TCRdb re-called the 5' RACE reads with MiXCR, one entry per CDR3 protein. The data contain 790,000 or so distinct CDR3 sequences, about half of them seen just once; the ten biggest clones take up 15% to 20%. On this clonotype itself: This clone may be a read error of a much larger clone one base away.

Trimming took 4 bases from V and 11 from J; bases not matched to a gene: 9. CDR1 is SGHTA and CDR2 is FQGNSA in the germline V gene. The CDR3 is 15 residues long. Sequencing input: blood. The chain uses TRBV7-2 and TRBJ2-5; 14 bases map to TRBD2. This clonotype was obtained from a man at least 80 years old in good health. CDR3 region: CASSSTSGRASEQYF. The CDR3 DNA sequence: TGTGCCAGCAGCTCGACTAGCGGGAGGGCCAGTGAGCAGTACTTC.